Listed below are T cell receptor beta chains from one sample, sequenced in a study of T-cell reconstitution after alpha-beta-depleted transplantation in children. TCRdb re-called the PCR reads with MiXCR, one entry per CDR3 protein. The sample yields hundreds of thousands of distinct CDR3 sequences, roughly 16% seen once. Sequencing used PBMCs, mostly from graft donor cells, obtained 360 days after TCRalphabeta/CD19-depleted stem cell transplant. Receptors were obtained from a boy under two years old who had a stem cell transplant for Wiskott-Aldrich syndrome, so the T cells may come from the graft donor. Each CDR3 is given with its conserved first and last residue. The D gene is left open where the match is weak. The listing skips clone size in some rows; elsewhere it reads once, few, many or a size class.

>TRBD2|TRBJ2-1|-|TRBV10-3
CAISESMVAGRSNEQFF
TGTGCCATCAGTGAGTCGATGGTAGCGGGAAGGAGCAATGAGCAGTTCTTC
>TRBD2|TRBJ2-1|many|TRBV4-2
CASSQEGLAGPEQFF
TGTGCCAGCAGCCAAGAAGGACTAGCGGGACCTGAGCAGTTCTTC
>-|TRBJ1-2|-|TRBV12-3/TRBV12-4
CASSRAAGYGYTF
TGTGCCAGCAGTCGGGCCGCCGGGTATGGCTACACCTTT
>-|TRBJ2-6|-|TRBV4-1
CASSQDRRTTSSGANVLTF
TGCGCCAGCAGCCAAGATCGGCGGACTACTTCCTCTGGGGCCAACGTCCTGACTTTC
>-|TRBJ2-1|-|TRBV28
CASSFRRGTLF
TGTGCCAGCAGTTTTAGGCGGGGTACCCTCTTC
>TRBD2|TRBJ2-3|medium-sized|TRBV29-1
CSVEDSPFSGGVEQYF
TGCAGCGTTGAAGATTCTCCCTTTAGCGGGGGGGTCGAGCAGTATTTT
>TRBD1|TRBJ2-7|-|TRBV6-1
CASSPTRDRGSYEQYF
TGTGCCAGCAGCCCGACGCGGGACAGGGGTTCCTACGAGCAGTACTTC
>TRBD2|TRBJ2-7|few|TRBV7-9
CASIAGFEQYF
TGTGCCAGCATAGCGGGGTTCGAGCAGTACTTC
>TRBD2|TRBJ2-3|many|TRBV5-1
CASSLAGGGTDTQYF
TGTGCCAGCAGTTTAGCGGGGGGCGGGACAGATACGCAGTATTTT
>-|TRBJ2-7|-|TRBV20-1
CSAQISPYEQYF
TGCAGTGCTCAAATAAGCCCCTACGAGCAGTACTTC
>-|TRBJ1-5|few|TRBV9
CASSAHRFPQPQHF
TGTGCCAGCAGCGCCCATAGGTTCCCCCAGCCCCAGCATTTT
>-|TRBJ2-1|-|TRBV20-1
CSARDLAWSREQFF
TGCAGTGCTAGAGATCTCGCGTGGAGTCGGGAGCAGTTCTTC
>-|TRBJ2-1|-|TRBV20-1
CSAMGYLAISYNEQFF
TGCAGTGCCATGGGATACCTAGCGATCTCCTACAATGAGCAGTTCTTC
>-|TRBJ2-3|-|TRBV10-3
CAISERIDSTQYF
TGTGCCATCAGTGAACGCATCGATAGTACGCAGTATTTT
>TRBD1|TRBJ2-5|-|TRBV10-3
CAISESGTGGETQYF
TGTGCCATCAGTGAGTCTGGGACAGGGGGAGAGACCCAGTACTTC
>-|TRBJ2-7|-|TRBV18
CASSPGRFYEQYF
TGTGCCAGCTCACCTGGACGGTTCTACGAGCAGTACTTC
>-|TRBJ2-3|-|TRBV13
CASSLAPPFSAGQQAQYF
TGTGCCAGCAGCTTAGCCCCCCCCTTTTCGGCGGGGCAACAGGCGCAGTATTTT
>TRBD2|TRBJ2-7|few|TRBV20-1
CSARLTSGRKQYF
TGCAGTGCTAGACTGACTAGCGGGAGGAAGCAGTACTTC
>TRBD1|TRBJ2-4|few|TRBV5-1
CASSGGTGRSSLAKNIQYF
TGCGCCAGCAGCGGCGGGACAGGGAGATCGAGTCTAGCCAAAAACATTCAGTACTTC
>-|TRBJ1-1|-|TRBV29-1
CSVDRRVNTEAFF
TGCAGCGTTGATCGCAGGGTGAACACTGAAGCTTTCTTT